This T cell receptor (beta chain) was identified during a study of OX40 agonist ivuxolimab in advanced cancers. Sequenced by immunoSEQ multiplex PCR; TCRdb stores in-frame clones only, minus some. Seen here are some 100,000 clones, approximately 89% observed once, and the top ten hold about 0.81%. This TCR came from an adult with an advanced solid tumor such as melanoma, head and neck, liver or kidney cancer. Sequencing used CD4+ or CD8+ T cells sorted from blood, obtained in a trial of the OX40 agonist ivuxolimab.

The CDR3 DNA is TGTGCCAGCAGCGGGGGAGGGAGCTCCTACAATGAGCAGTTCTTC. Protein sequence: CASSGGGSSYNEQFF. The rearrangement links TRBV5-6 to TRBJ2-1, with TRBD2 matching over 7 bases. Trimming at V came to 4 bases and at J to 0 bases, leaving 4 bases not matched to a gene. The germline V gene encodes CDR1 SGHDT and CDR2 YYEEEE. The CDR3 spans 15 residues.